This entry lists 17 T cell receptor beta chains sequenced from one sample in a study of vaccination and CD4 T cells after COVID-19. Antigens for these TCRs are unknown. Sequencing of cultured CD4+ T cell DNA used the Oncomine TCR Beta short-read assay. One entry per CDR3 protein, called by TCRdb with MiXCR from the PCR reads. The profile shows about 10,000 distinct CDR3 sequences, 20% to 30% of them singletons. Sample treatment: approximately 10-day PBMC culture with coronavirus spike peptide pools or control peptides (ViraFEST assay). Sequenced here: CD4+ T cells from blood, cultured in vitro, sampled before SARS-CoV-2 vaccination. The source is a human donor who received a COVID-19 vaccine.

This rearrangement joins TRBV7-2 to TRBJ2-7; 8 nucleotides align to TRBD2. From germline, CDR1 is SGHTA and CDR2 FQGNSA. J gave up 6 bases and V 1 base, and 8 bases lay outside the gene matches. The CDR3 contains 15 residues. This CDR3 is CASSLGWRGDLEQYF. As DNA, the CDR3 is TGTGCCAGCAGCTTAGGATGGCGGGGGGACCTCGAGCAGTACTTC.

The sample holds a few counts of this clonotype. The chain couples TRBV20-1 to TRBJ2-2; D tentatively reads TRBD1 or TRBD2 (7 bases each). V gave up 6 bases and J gave up 5 bases, with 13 bases separating them. The CDR3 loop spans 13 amino acids. Germline V gene data show CDR1 as DFQATT and CDR2 as SNEGSKA (reference sequence). The CDR3 DNA reads as TGCAGTGCCGACAGGGAGGGGACCGGGGAGCTGTTTTTT. Its translation: CSADREGTGELFF.

The chain joins TRBV6-1 to TRBJ1-3; D not certain. V lost 5 bases to trimming and J lost 0 bases, with 14 bases between them. The CDR3 length is 16 residues. The V gene's germline CDR1 is MNHNS and CDR2 SASEGT. DNA of the CDR3: TGTGCCAGCAGTACTCTCCAGTGGCTCTCTGGAAACACCATATATTTT. Protein product: CASSTLQWLSGNTIYF.

The rearrangement joins TRBV4-2 to TRBJ2-1, with a possible D match to TRBD2 (6 bases). Germline V gives CDR1 LGHNA, CDR2 YNFKEQ. V was clipped by 0 bases and J by 5 bases, with 8 bases between them. This CDR3 is 14 amino acids long. The DNA of the CDR3 is TGTGCCAGCAGCCAAGATCCGGGGGACAATGAGCAGTTCTTC. It translates to CASSQDPGDNEQFF.

This clonotype was found a few times. The rearrangement joins TRBV6-1 to TRBJ1-3, with no clear D. CDR1 is MNHNS and CDR2 is SASEGT in the germline V gene. V was pared by 2 bases and J by 4 bases, with 3 bases between. The CDR3 contains 12 residues. The CDR3 bases are TGTGCCAGCAGTGAAATGGGAAACACCATATATTTT. This translates into CASSEMGNTIYF.

This clonotype qualifies as medium-sized (0.01 to 0.1%). This chain uses TRBV7-6 with TRBJ1-1, with D tentatively TRBD1 (6 bases). This CDR3 is 13 amino acids long. Germline CDR1 reads SGHVS; CDR2 reads FNYEAQ. V lost 2 bases to trimming and J lost 3 bases, with 7 bases between them. This chain's CDR3 is CASSLTGYTEAFF. CDR3 bases: TGTGCCAGCAGCTTAACAGGGTACACTGAAGCTTTCTTT.

This clonotype is labeled as hyperexpanded. The chain combines TRBV11-2 with TRBJ2-5; 9 bases align to TRBD1. V was clipped by 0 bases and J by 4 bases; unmatched bases: 9. The CDR3 is 17 residues long. Germline V lookup: CDR1 SGHAT, CDR2 FQNNGV. The chain's CDR3 is CASSLDGQDRGGETQYF. The DNA for the CDR3 is TGTGCCAGCAGCTTAGACGGCCAGGACAGGGGAGGAGAGACCCAGTACTTC.

This chain uses TRBV11-2 with TRBJ1-1, with 11 bases that match TRBD1. Germline values: CDR1 SGHAT, CDR2 FQNNGV. The CDR3 covers 17 residues. The trim removed 5 bases at V and 3 bases at J, leaving 11 bases unmatched. This CDR3 reads CASSPGQGAPGDTEAFF. The CDR3 nucleotides are TGTGCCAGCAGCCCCGGACAGGGGGCGCCGGGAGACACTGAAGCTTTCTTT.

This clonotype was observed a few times. This chain connects TRBV7-9 to TRBJ2-7; 11 bases map to TRBD2. The trim removed 7 bases at V and 1 base at J, leaving 3 bases unmatched. The germline V gene has CDR1 SEHNR and CDR2 FQNEAQ (reference sequence). CDR3 length: 14 residues. This CDR3 reads CASKTSGESYEQYF. As DNA, the CDR3 is TGTGCCAGCAAGACTAGCGGGGAATCCTACGAGCAGTACTTC.

CDR3 region: CASSLVGSGQETQYF. CDR3 DNA: TGTGCCAGCAGCTTGGTTGGTAGCGGACAAGAGACCCAGTACTTC. This chain uses TRBV5-4 with TRBJ2-5; D perhaps matches TRBD2 (6 bases). Germline loops: CDR1 SGHNT, CDR2 YYREEE (reference sequence). Trimming removed 0 bases from V and 2 bases from J, with 11 bases in between. The CDR3 covers 15 residues. Filled out from reference TRBV5-4 and TRBJ2-5, the complete variable domain reads ETGVTQSPTHLIKTRGQQVTLRCSSQSGHNTVSWYQQALGQGPQFIFQYYREEENGRGNFPPRFSGLQFPNYSSELNVNALELDDSALYLCASSLVGSGQETQYFGPGTRLLVL.

This clonotype was seen only a few times. The chain carries TRBV30 and TRBJ2-3; either TRBD1 or TRBD2 may fit D (5 bases each). Germline V lookup: CDR1 GTSNPN, CDR2 SVGIG (reference sequence). CDR3 length equals 11 residues. V was trimmed by 5 bases and J by 5 bases, leaving 8 bases between them. The CDR3 spells CAWGTKDTQYF. The DNA of the CDR3 is TGTGCCTGGGGGACCAAAGATACGCAGTATTTT.

The chain combines TRBV7-2 with TRBJ1-1; D gene ambiguous. CDR1 and CDR2 (germline): SGHTA, FQGNSA. This CDR3 has 16 residues. V lost 6 bases and J lost 0, with 17 bases in between. The CDR3 protein is CASRSRGGAMNTEAFF. DNA of the CDR3: TGTGCCAGCAGATCTCGGGGAGGAGCCATGAACACTGAAGCTTTCTTT.

This clonotype is categorized as medium-sized (0.01 to 0.1%). This chain connects TRBV20-1 to TRBJ1-2; 11 nucleotides agree with TRBD1. J gave up 4 bases and V 0 bases, and 10 bases lay outside the gene matches. The CDR3 contains 17 residues. Looked up from germline, CDR1 is DFQATT and CDR2 is SNEGSKA (reference sequence). The CDR3 spells CSARDGTGGMGSYGYTF. CDR3 sequence (DNA): TGCAGTGCTAGAGACGGGACAGGGGGTATGGGGAGCTATGGCTACACCTTC.

This clonotype is deemed medium-sized. The V call is TRBV19, the J call TRBJ2-2; 15 bases map to TRBD2. CDR1 and CDR2 (germline): LNHDA, SQIVND (reference sequence). Unmatched junction bases numbered 2, after V lost 1 base and J lost 2 bases. This CDR3 spans 18 amino acids. In DNA form, the CDR3 reads TGTGCCAGTAGTATAGGGACTAGCGGGGGGGCCAACACCGGGGAGCTGTTTTTT. Translated: CASSIGTSGGANTGELFF.

The genes are TRBV29-1 and TRBJ1-4; perhaps TRBD1 as D (5 bases). This CDR3 region has 15 residues. V lost 3 bases and J 5 bases, leaving 16 bases between the germline ends. CDR1 is SQVTM, CDR2 ANQGSEA, per germline. This chain's CDR3 is CSVEGPRIQNEKLFF. As DNA, the CDR3 is TGCAGCGTTGAGGGGCCGAGGATACAGAATGAAAAACTGTTTTTT.

The chain joins TRBV10-3 to TRBJ1-1; TRBD1 might be the D (6 bases). Trimming pared 0 bases from V and 6 bases from J, leaving 14 bases between. Germline loops: CDR1 ENHRY, CDR2 SYGVKD. The CDR3 runs 15 residues. The CDR3 nucleotides read TGTGCCATCAGTGAGTCGAATCAGGGGAGTGCTGAAGCTTTCTTT. It encodes CAISESNQGSAEAFF.

The chain recombines TRBV20-1 with TRBJ2-5; 10 positions match TRBD2. Trimming cost V 0 bases and J 9 bases; bases outside gene matches: 13. The CDR3 is 16 residues long. CDR1 and CDR2 from the germline V gene are DFQATT and SNEGSKA (reference sequence). The CDR3 nucleotides read TGCAGTGCTAGAGATAATCCGGGACTAGCGTCCGGGCCCCAGTACTTC. Amino acids: CSARDNPGLASGPQYF.